The rows below give T cell receptor beta chains drawn from one sample of a study of CD8 T cells in Susac syndrome. MiXCR was run by TCRdb on the immunoSEQ multiplex PCR reads, yielding one entry per CDR3 protein. The sample lists some 170,000 distinct CDR3 sequences, roughly 95% occurring once. The sample comprised CD4+ T cells from PBMCs. The receptors originated from a human donor with multiple sclerosis. The conserved cysteine and the conserved F or W are not part of the CDR3 here. D genes are given only for firm matches.

TRBJ2-7,TRBD2,TRBV30,AWSEYREGEQY
TRBJ2-1,.,TRBV6-2/TRBV6-3,ASGRGSYNEQF
TRBJ2-1,TRBD2,TRBV6-2/TRBV6-3,ASSHQLLAGGYNEQF
TRBJ2-5,.,TRBV7-6,ASSRAGGWSQETQY
TRBJ1-1,.,TRBV2,ASSGLIGNTEAF
TRBJ1-1,TRBD1,TRBV19,ASETRGLRNTEAF
TRBJ1-1,.,TRBV6-4,ASRQGTNTEAF
TRBJ2-5,.,TRBV20-1,SANRLGETQY
TRBJ1-2,TRBD1,TRBV5-6,ASGPGGRGYT
TRBJ1-2,.,TRBV7-9,ASSSSGIGYT
TRBJ1-2,.,TRBV29-1,SVTTGGSNYGYT
TRBJ1-4,.,TRBV2,ATLPGRGYRKLF
TRBJ2-1,TRBD2,TRBV7-3,ASSASGTSGSYEQF